These T cell receptor beta chains were read from a single sample in a study of blood T cell repertoires in COVID-19. Data came from immunoSEQ multiplex PCR; TCRdb stores just in-frame clones and leaves some out. The sample holds 25,000 to 30,000 clones, 70% to 90% seen once. Source material: peripheral blood. These receptors all stem from a human donor in a cohort sampled during active COVID-19. Both conserved end residues are part of each CDR3. The D gene is left open where the match is weak. For some rows the clone size is stated as once, few or many, or as a class when expanded; others skip it.

CDR3 protein,CDR3 DNA,J gene,CDR3 length,D gene,clone size,V gene
CASSLGPDPADTQYF,TGCGCCAGCAGCTTGGGCCCTGATCCGGCAGATACGCAGTATTTT,TRBJ2-3,15,-,-,TRBV5-1
CAWKGTGGREANEKLFF,TGTGCCTGGAAAGGGACAGGGGGCAGGGAGGCTAATGAAAAACTGTTTTTT,TRBJ1-4,17,TRBD1,once,TRBV30
CASSLWQGQPQHF,TGTGCCAGCAGCCTTTGGCAGGGCCAGCCCCAGCATTTT,TRBJ1-5,13,-,-,TRBV13
CASRKTMGLAGQRETQYF,TGTGCCAGCCGGAAGACAATGGGACTAGCGGGACAAAGGGAGACCCAGTACTTC,TRBJ2-5,18,TRBD2,-,TRBV3-1/TRBV3-2
CASKTDRVQSGELFF,TGTGCCAGCAAAACCGACAGGGTGCAAAGCGGGGAGCTGTTTTTT,TRBJ2-2,15,TRBD1,-,TRBV6-5
CASGQGVTGELFF,TGCGCCAGCGGACAGGGGGTCACCGGGGAGCTGTTTTTT,TRBJ2-2,13,TRBD1,-,TRBV5-1
CASTTQTSQAQYF,TGTGCCAGCACCACACAGACGTCCCAGGCGCAGTATTTT,TRBJ2-3,13,-,-,TRBV6-5
CASRGLAGGLAKNIQYF,TGTGCCAGCAGAGGACTAGCGGGGGGACTAGCCAAAAACATTCAGTACTTC,TRBJ2-4,17,TRBD2,-,TRBV11-2
CASSLRDWYNEQFF,TGTGCCAGCAGTCTCCGGGACTGGTACAATGAGCAGTTCTTC,TRBJ2-1,14,-,few,TRBV27
CASSPRTGLALGYTF,TGTGCCAGCAGCCCCCGGACAGGGCTTGCATTAGGCTACACCTTC,TRBJ1-2,15,TRBD1,-,TRBV7-6
CASSLGGQINEKLFF,TGTGCCAGCAGCCTCGGGGGACAGATTAATGAAAAACTGTTTTTT,TRBJ1-4,15,TRBD1,medium-sized,TRBV7-9
CASSRTGGNEKLFF,TGTGCCAGCAGTCGAACAGGGGGGAATGAAAAACTGTTTTTT,TRBJ1-4,14,TRBD1,-,TRBV28
CASSANRGNEQFF,TGTGCCAGCAGCGCCAACAGGGGCAATGAGCAGTTCTTC,TRBJ2-1,13,TRBD1,-,TRBV5-6
CASSQGGGAYEQYF,TGTGCCAGCAGCCAAGGCGGGGGGGCCTACGAGCAGTACTTC,TRBJ2-7,14,TRBD2,-,TRBV3-1/TRBV3-2
CASSYSSGEQPYEQYF,TGTGCCAGCAGTTACTCGAGCGGGGAACAGCCATACGAGCAGTACTTC,TRBJ2-7,16,TRBD2,once,TRBV6-5
CASSYGTAYNEQFF,TGTGCCAGCAGTTACGGGACAGCCTACAATGAGCAGTTCTTC,TRBJ2-1,14,TRBD1,-,TRBV6-2/TRBV6-3
CASRNRGVLLGYTF,TGTGCCAGCAGGAACAGGGGGGTTCTCCTCGGCTACACCTTC,TRBJ1-2,14,TRBD1,few,TRBV6-5
CASSLADRNTEAFF,TGCGCCAGCAGCTTGGCCGACAGGAACACTGAAGCTTTCTTT,TRBJ1-1,14,-,-,TRBV5-1
CASSEGGQGYEKLFF,TGTGCCAGCAGTGAAGGCGGACAGGGGTATGAAAAACTGTTTTTT,TRBJ1-4,15,TRBD1,-,TRBV2
CASSFEGTQYF,TGTGCCAGCAGTTTTGAGGGTACGCAGTATTTT,TRBJ2-3,11,-,-,TRBV28
CASPSQGHSYGYTF,TGTGCCAGTCCCTCCCAGGGTCATTCCTATGGCTACACCTTC,TRBJ1-2,14,-,-,TRBV27
CASSLPGYEQYF,TGTGCCAGCAGTTTACCGGGCTACGAGCAGTACTTC,TRBJ2-7,12,-,-,TRBV28
CASSQDALAPTGELFF,TGCGCCAGCAGCCAAGATGCCCTAGCTCCCACCGGGGAGCTGTTTTTT,TRBJ2-2,16,-,few,TRBV4-3
CASAPGGLRGGYTF,TGTGCCAGTGCCCCTGGGGGCCTCCGCGGTGGCTACACCTTC,TRBJ1-2,14,-,once,TRBV19
CASSLGLAFTDTQYF,TGTGCCAGCAGCTTAGGACTAGCCTTCACAGATACGCAGTATTTT,TRBJ2-3,15,TRBD2,few,TRBV7-2
CASSQEQGYYGYTF,TGTGCCAGCAGCCAAGAACAGGGGTATTATGGCTACACCTTC,TRBJ1-2,14,TRBD1,-,TRBV3-1/TRBV3-2
CASSNRPGGGGDTQYF,TGTGCCAGCAGCAACCGACCCGGGGGGGGCGGAGATACGCAGTATTTT,TRBJ2-3,16,TRBD2,-,TRBV7-2
CASSPGQLAYNEQFF,TGTGCCAGCAGCCCGGGACAGCTGGCATACAATGAGCAGTTCTTC,TRBJ2-1,15,TRBD1,-,TRBV7-3
CASSLDPTTSSHGYTF,TGCGCCAGCAGCCTTGATCCAACCACTTCATCGCATGGCTACACCTTC,TRBJ1-2,16,-,-,TRBV4-1
CASSQSNRGNYGYTF,TGTGCCAGCAGCCAATCCAACAGGGGTAACTATGGCTACACCTTC,TRBJ1-2,15,TRBD1,-,TRBV3-1/TRBV3-2
CASSLEGDPNQPQHF,TGCGCCAGCAGCTTAGAGGGCGACCCCAATCAGCCCCAGCATTTT,TRBJ1-5,15,-,-,TRBV5-1
CASSMGFSGLIKDF,TGTGCCAGTAGTATGGGTTTCTCGGGACTCATAAAGGACTTC,TRBJ2-5,14,-,-,TRBV19
CASSHVAGGLYEQFF,TGTGCCAGCAGCCACGTAGCGGGGGGGCTGTATGAGCAGTTCTTC,TRBJ2-1,15,TRBD2,-,TRBV11-3
CASSLTPGNEQFF,TGTGCCAGCAGCTTAACCCCAGGCAATGAGCAGTTCTTC,TRBJ2-1,13,-,-,TRBV7-2
CASRGGTTGELFF,TGCGCCAGCAGGGGGGGGACCACCGGGGAGCTGTTTTTT,TRBJ2-2,13,TRBD2,few,TRBV5-1
CASSEAGGPNQPQHF,TGTGCCAGCAGTGAAGCGGGTGGGCCTAATCAGCCCCAGCATTTT,TRBJ1-5,15,-,-,TRBV6-1
CASSSNYEQYF,TGTGCCAGCAGTTCAAATTACGAGCAGTACTTC,TRBJ2-7,11,-,-,TRBV28
CASSRTGGTEAFF,TGTGCCAGTAGTAGGACAGGGGGCACTGAAGCTTTCTTT,TRBJ1-1,13,TRBD1,-,TRBV19
CASSIGQGLYSPLHF,TGTGCCAGTAGTATCGGACAGGGCCTTTATTCACCCCTCCACTTT,TRBJ1-6,15,TRBD1,-,TRBV19
CASSIGSGSEQFF,TGTGCCAGTAGTATAGGCTCCGGGAGTGAGCAGTTCTTC,TRBJ2-1,13,-,-,TRBV19
CATARGGVDTQYF,TGTGCCACCGCGCGGGGGGGTGTAGATACGCAGTATTTT,TRBJ2-3,13,TRBD2,-,TRBV7-9
CAWSVVLSRTGVVGSPLHF,TGTGCCTGGAGTGTAGTCCTCTCGCGGACAGGGGTAGTAGGTTCACCCCTCCACTTT,TRBJ1-6,19,TRBD1,-,TRBV30
CASRFMETQYF,TGCGCCAGCAGGTTCATGGAGACCCAGTACTTC,TRBJ2-5,11,-,-,TRBV5-1
CASSQDKPLDIQYF,TGCGCCAGCAGTCAGGACAAGCCACTTGACATTCAGTACTTC,TRBJ2-4,14,-,-,TRBV5-1
CASSDRRGSGANVLTF,TGTGCCAGCAGTGATAGGAGAGGCTCTGGGGCCAACGTCCTGACTTTC,TRBJ2-6,16,-,few,TRBV2
CASSKFGGGTYEQYF,TGTGCCAGCAGCAAATTTGGGGGGGGAACCTACGAGCAGTACTTC,TRBJ2-7,15,TRBD2,-,TRBV5-8
CASSLLDQRTGGYNEQFF,TGTGCCAGCAGCCTACTCGATCAAAGGACAGGGGGATACAATGAGCAGTTCTTC,TRBJ2-1,18,TRBD1,once,TRBV9
CASSHLKGGGEQYF,TGTGCCAGCAGCCACTTGAAAGGGGGCGGCGAGCAGTACTTC,TRBJ2-7,14,TRBD1,-,TRBV3-1/TRBV3-2